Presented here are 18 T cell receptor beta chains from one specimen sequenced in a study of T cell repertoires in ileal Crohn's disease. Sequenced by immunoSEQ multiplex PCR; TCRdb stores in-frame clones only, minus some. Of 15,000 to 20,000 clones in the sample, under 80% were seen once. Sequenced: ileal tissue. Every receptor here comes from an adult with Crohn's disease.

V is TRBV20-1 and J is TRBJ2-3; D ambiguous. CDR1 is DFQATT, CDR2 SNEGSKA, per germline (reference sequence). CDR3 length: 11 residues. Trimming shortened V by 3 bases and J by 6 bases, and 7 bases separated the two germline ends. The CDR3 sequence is CSASRSDTQYF. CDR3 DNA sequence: TGCAGTGCTAGTCGGTCGGATACGCAGTATTTT.

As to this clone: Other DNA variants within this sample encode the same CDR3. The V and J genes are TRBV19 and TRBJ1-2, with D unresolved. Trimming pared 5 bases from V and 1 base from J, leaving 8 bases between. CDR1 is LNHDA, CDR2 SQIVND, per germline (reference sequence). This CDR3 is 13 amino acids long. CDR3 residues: CASSPPVNYGYTF. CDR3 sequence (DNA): TGTGCCAGTAGTCCCCCAGTTAACTATGGCTACACCTTC. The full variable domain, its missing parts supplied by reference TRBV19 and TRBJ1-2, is DGGITQSPKYLFRKEGQNVTLSCEQNLNHDAMYWYRQDPGQGLRLIYYSQIVNDFQKGDIAEGYSVSREKKESFPLTVTSAQKNPTAFYLCASSPPVNYGYTFGSGTRLTVV.

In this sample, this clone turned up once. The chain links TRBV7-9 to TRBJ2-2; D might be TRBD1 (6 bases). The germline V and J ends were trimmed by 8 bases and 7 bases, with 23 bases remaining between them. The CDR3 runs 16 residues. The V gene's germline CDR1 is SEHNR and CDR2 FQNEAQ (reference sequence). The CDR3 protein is CASLQGAPLGDGELFF. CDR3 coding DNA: TGTGCCAGCCTACAGGGAGCACCCTTGGGTGACGGGGAGCTGTTTTTT.

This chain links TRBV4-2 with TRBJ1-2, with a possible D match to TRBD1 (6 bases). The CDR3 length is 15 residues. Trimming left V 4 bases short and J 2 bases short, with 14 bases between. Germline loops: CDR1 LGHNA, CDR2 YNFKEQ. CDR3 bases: TGTGCCAGCAGCCCGGACAGAGGATCGAACTATGGCTACACCTTC. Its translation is CASSPDRGSNYGYTF.

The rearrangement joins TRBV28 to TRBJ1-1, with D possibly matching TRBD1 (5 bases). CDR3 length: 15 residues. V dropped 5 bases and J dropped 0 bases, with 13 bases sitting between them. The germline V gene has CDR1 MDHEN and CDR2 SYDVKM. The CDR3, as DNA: TGTGCCAGCAGTCCGGGACTCAGAGTGAACACTGAAGCTTTCTTT. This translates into CASSPGLRVNTEAFF.

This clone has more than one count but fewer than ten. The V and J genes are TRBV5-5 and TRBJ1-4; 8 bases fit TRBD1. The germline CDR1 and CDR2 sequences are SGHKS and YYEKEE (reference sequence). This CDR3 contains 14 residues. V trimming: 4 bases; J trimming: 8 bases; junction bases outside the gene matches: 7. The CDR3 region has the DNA TGTGCCAGCAGCCCCGGACAGGGAAGCGAAAAACTGTTTTTT. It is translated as CASSPGQGSEKLFF.

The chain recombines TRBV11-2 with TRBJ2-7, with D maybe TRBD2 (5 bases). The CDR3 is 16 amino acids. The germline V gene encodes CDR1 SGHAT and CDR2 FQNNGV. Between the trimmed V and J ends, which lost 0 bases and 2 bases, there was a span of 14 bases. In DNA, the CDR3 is TGTGCCAGCAGCTTAGAGGCCGGACTGCCTACCTACGAGCAGTACTTC. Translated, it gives CASSLEAGLPTYEQYF. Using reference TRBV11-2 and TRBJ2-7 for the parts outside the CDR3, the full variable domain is EAGVAQSPRYKIIEKRQSVAFWCNPISGHATLYWYQQILGQGPKLLIQFQNNGVVDDSQLPKDRFSAERLKGVDSTLKIQPAKLEDSAVYLCASSLEAGLPTYEQYFGPGTRLTVT.

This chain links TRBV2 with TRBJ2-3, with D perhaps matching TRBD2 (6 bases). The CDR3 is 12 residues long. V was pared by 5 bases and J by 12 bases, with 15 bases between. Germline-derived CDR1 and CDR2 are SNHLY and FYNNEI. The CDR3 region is CASSLVGGLQYF. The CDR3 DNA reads TGTGCCAGCAGTTTAGTGGGAGGACTCCAGTATTTT.

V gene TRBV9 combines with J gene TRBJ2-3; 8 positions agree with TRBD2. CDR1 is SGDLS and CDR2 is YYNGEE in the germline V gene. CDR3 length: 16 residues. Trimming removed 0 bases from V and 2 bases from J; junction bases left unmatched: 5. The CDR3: CASSVGAGASTDTQYF. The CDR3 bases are TGTGCCAGCAGCGTAGGAGCGGGGGCCTCCACAGATACGCAGTATTTT.

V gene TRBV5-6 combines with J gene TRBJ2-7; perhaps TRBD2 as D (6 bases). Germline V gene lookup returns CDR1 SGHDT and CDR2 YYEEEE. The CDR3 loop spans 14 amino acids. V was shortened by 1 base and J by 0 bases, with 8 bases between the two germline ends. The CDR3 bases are TGTGCCAGCAGCTTGCGAGCGGGCTCCTACGAGCAGTACTTC. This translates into CASSLRAGSYEQYF.

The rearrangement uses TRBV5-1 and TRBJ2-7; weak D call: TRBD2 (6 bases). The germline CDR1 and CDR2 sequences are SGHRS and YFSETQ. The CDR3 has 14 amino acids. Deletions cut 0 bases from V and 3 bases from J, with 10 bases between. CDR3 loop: CASSLEGEVYEQYF. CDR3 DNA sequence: TGCGCCAGCAGCTTGGAAGGGGAGGTCTACGAGCAGTACTTC.

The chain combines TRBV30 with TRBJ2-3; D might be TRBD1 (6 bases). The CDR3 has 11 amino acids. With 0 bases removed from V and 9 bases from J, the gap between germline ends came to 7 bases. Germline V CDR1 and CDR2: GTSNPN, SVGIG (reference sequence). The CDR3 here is CAWSVQGTQYF. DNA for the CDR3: TGTGCCTGGAGTGTACAGGGAACGCAGTATTTT.

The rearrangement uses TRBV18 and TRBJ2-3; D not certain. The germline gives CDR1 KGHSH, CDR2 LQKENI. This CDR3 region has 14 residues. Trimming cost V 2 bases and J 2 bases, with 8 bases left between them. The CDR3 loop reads CASSPAANTDTQYF. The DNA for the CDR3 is TGTGCCAGCTCACCAGCGGCCAACACAGATACGCAGTATTTT.

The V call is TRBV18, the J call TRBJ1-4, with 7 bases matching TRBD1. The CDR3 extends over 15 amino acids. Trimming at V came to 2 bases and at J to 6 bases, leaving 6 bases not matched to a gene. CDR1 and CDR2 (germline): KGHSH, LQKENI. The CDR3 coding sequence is TGTGCCAGCTCACCAGGGAGAACAGGGGATGAAAAACTGTTTTTT. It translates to CASSPGRTGDEKLFF.

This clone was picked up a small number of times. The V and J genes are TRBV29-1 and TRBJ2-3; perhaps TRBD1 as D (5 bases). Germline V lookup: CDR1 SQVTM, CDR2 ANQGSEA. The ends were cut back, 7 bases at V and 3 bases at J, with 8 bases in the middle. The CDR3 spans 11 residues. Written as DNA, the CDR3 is TGCAGCGGACGACAGACAGATACGCAGTATTTT. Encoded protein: CSGRQTDTQYF.

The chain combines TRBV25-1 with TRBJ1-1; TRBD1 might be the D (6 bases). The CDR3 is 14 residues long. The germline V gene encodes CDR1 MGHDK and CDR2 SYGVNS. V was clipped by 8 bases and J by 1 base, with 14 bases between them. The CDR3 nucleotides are TGTGCCAGCCGAGATTCCAGGGGGAACACTGAAGCTTTCTTT. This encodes CASRDSRGNTEAFF.

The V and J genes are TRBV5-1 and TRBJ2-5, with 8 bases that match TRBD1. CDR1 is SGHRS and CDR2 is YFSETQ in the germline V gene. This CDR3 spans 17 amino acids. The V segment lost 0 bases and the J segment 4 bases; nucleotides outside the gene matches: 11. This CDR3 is CASSLAWAGGNGETQYF. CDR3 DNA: TGCGCCAGCAGCTTGGCCTGGGCAGGGGGCAACGGAGAGACCCAGTACTTC.

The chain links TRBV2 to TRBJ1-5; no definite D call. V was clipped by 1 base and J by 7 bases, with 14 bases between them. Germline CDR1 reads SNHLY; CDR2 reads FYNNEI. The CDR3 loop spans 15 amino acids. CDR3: CASSEGAGGIQPQHF. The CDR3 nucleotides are TGTGCCAGCAGTGAAGGGGCAGGCGGGATCCAGCCCCAGCATTTT. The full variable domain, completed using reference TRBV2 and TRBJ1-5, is EPEVTQTPSHQVTQMGQEVILRCVPISNHLYFYWYRQILGQKVEFLVSFYNNEISEKSEIFDDQFSVERPDGSNFTLKIRSTKLEDSAMYFCASSEGAGGIQPQHFGDGTRLSIL.